These 5 T cell receptor beta chains originate from one sample sequenced in a study of T cells in Graves' hyperthyroidism and ophthalmopathy. RNA transcripts were the template for amplifying TCR beta CDR3 regions. Primed by the HTBI set, a first-round RT-PCR was run on the TCR CDR3. TCRdb passed the multiplex PCR reads through MiXCR, listing each CDR3 protein once. The table includes some 570,000 distinct CDR3 sequences, around 14% detected once. The sample comprised blood. These TCRs come from a woman aged 18-35 years with Graves' ophthalmopathy.

This clonotype was detected many times. The rearrangement uses TRBV9 and TRBJ1-5; D perhaps matches TRBD1 (5 bases). The CDR3 consists of 14 residues. CDR1 SGDLS and CDR2 YYNGEE come from the germline V gene. V lost 1 base and J 5 bases, leaving 10 bases between the germline ends. CDR3 amino acids: CASSVSGGHQPQHF. Written as DNA, the CDR3 is TGTGCCAGCAGCGTATCGGGGGGACATCAGCCCCAGCATTTT.

On this clonotype itself: A much more abundant neighbour one base away suggests this may be a read error. The chain employs TRBV12-3 or TRBV12-4 and TRBJ1-1; D remains unclear. V was cut by 7 bases and J by 1 base, with 13 bases left in between. The CDR3 is made up of 14 amino acids. The CDR3 sequence: CASTKSRENTEAFF. Written as DNA, the CDR3 is TGTGCCAGCACCAAAAGCCGAGAGAACACTGAAGCTTTCTTT.

This clonotype was counted many times. The chain is built from TRBV27 and TRBJ1-2; D is unclear. The CDR3 extends over 14 amino acids. The V and J ends lost 4 bases and 3 bases respectively, with 12 bases between them. CDR1 is MNHEY, CDR2 SMNVEV, per germline (reference sequence). This CDR3 reads CASSSEGRYYGYTF. The CDR3, as DNA: TGTGCCAGCAGTTCTGAGGGTAGATACTATGGCTACACCTTC.

The rearrangement joins TRBV18 to TRBJ2-3; 9 bases fit TRBD1. V gave up 5 bases and J gave up 6 bases; unmatched junction bases: 6. There are 14 residues in the CDR3. Germline V gene sequence: CDR1 KGHSH, CDR2 LQKENI. The CDR3 loop reads CASSRQGDKDTQYF. The CDR3 DNA reads TGTGCCAGCTCAAGACAGGGGGACAAGGATACGCAGTATTTT.

This clonotype was detected ten times or more. The chain uses TRBV6-2 or TRBV6-3 and TRBJ1-5; unclear D gene. Between the trimmed V and J ends, which lost 0 bases and 6 bases, there was a span of 15 bases. This CDR3 is built from 16 residues. The germline V gene encodes CDR1 MNHEY and CDR2 SVGEGT. Here the CDR3 DNA reads TGTGCCAGCAGTTACTCGAGCCAGAGGTTGATTCAGCCCCAGCATTTT. This codes for CASSYSSQRLIQPQHF.